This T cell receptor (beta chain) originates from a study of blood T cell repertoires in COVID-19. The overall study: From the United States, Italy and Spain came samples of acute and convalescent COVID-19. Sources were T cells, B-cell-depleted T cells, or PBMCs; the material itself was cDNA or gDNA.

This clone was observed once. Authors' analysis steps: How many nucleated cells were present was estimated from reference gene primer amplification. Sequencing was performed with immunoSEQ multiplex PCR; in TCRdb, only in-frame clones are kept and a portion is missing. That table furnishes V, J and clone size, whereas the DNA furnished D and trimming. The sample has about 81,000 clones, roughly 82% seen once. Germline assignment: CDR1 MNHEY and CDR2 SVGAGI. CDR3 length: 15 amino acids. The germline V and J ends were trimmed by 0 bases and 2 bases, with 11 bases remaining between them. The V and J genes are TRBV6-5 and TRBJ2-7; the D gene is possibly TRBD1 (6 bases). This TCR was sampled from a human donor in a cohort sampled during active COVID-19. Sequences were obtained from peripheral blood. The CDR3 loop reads CASSYSNTGTYEQYF. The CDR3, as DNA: TGTGCCAGCAGTTACTCGAATACAGGGACCTACGAGCAGTACTTC.